These 29 T cell receptor beta chains were sequenced from one sample in a study of blood T cell repertoires in COVID-19. Sequencing was performed with immunoSEQ multiplex PCR; in TCRdb, only in-frame clones are kept and a portion is missing. The sample consists of roughly 120,000 clones, 90% of them appearing once. Sequenced material: peripheral blood. The receptors were sampled from a human donor with active COVID-19. The donor label of this sample is uncertain.

V is TRBV15 and J is TRBJ2-5; 10 bases agree with TRBD2. This CDR3 region has 16 residues. Per germline, CDR1 LNHNV and CDR2 YYDKDF (reference sequence). V lost 2 bases to trimming and J lost 5 bases; unmatched junction nucleotides: 8. The CDR3 sequence is CATSRIGGLAMETQYF. The CDR3 DNA follows: TGTGCCACCAGCAGAATCGGGGGACTAGCGATGGAGACCCAGTACTTC.

The chain has TRBV6-5 and TRBJ2-7; 7 nucleotides match TRBD1. Trimming cost V 6 bases and J 2 bases; bases outside gene matches: 7. The CDR3 spans 14 residues. The germline CDR1 and CDR2 sequences are MNHEY and SVGAGI. CDR3 DNA: TGTGCCAGCAGCGCCTCGGGACAGACCTACGAGCAGTACTTC. It translates to CASSASGQTYEQYF.

The J gene is TRBJ1-2, the V gene TRBV19; 12 bases agree with TRBD1. J gave up 6 bases and V 7 bases, and 12 bases lay outside the gene matches. CDR1 LNHDA and CDR2 SQIVND come from the germline V gene (reference sequence). CDR3 size: 16 residues. The CDR3, as DNA: TGTGCCAGTACAATCGGGACAGGGGGCGATTATCATGGCTACACCTTC. It specifies CASTIGTGGDYHGYTF.

The V and J genes are TRBV30 and TRBJ2-7; 13 bases align to TRBD2. Per the germline V gene, CDR1 is GTSNPN and CDR2 is SVGIG (reference sequence). The V gene end was trimmed by 2 bases and the J gene end by 6 bases; junction bases not matched to a gene: 4. The CDR3 is made up of 14 amino acids. This chain's CDR3 is CAWSPGTSGVEQYF. The CDR3 DNA reads TGTGCCTGGAGTCCCGGGACTAGCGGGGTCGAGCAGTACTTC.

The chain has TRBV9 and TRBJ1-3; 12 bases line up with TRBD1. Trimming removed 4 bases from V and 0 bases from J; junction bases left unmatched: 8. The CDR3 runs to 18 residues. CDR1 SGDLS and CDR2 YYNGEE come from the germline V gene. The CDR3 protein is CASSPGQGAPGSGNTIYF. CDR3 bases: TGTGCCAGCAGCCCGGGACAGGGGGCGCCTGGCTCTGGAAACACCATATATTTT.

The rearrangement uses TRBV7-6 and TRBJ2-7, with 8 bases aligning to TRBD1. The CDR3 has 15 residues. Germline V gene sequence: CDR1 SGHVS, CDR2 FNYEAQ. Losses at the gene ends were 4 bases for V and 2 bases for J; bases not matched to a gene: 7. CDR3 protein: CASSSRTGTTYEQYF. The CDR3 region has the DNA TGTGCCAGCAGCTCCCGGACAGGGACCACCTACGAGCAGTACTTC.

CDR3: CATSARGLAFHTQYF. The CDR3 DNA reads as TGTGCCACCAGTGCCAGGGGACTAGCGTTCCATACGCAGTATTTT. The chain has TRBV24-1 and TRBJ2-3; 10 positions match TRBD2. Germline CDR1 and CDR2: KGHDR and SFDVKD. This CDR3 is built from 15 residues. Trimming removed 5 bases from V and 7 bases from J; junction bases left unmatched: 8.

The V call is TRBV28, the J call TRBJ1-2; 9 bases agree with TRBD1. With V trimmed by 6 bases and J by 3 bases, 5 bases remained unmatched. The CDR3 consists of 14 residues. Per germline, CDR1 MDHEN and CDR2 SYDVKM. For the CDR3, the DNA is TGTGCCAGCAGGGAACAGGGGGCCTACTATGGCTACACCTTC. This encodes CASREQGAYYGYTF.

In its sample, this clone was seen a few times. This chain's CDR3 is CASSPRLAEGFEQYF. CDR3 bases: TGTGCCAGCAGTCCTCGGCTAGCGGAGGGATTCGAGCAGTACTTC. This chain links TRBV28 with TRBJ2-7, with 7 nucleotides matching TRBD2. Germline V gives CDR1 MDHEN, CDR2 SYDVKM. The CDR3 has 15 residues. V gave up 5 bases and J gave up 6 bases; unmatched junction bases: 13. The variable domain in full, with the rest retrieved from reference TRBV28 and TRBJ2-7, is DVKVTQSSRYLVKRTGEKVFLECVQDMDHENMFWYRQDPGLGLRLIYFSYDVKMKEKGDIPEGYSVSREKKERFSLILESASTNQTSMYLCASSPRLAEGFEQYFGPGTRLTVT.

As regards this clone: This sample includes further DNA sequences coding for the same CDR3. The CDR3 bases are TGTGCCAGCAGCCGGGGAGGATACAATGAGCAGTTCTTC. It specifies CASSRGGYNEQFF. V is TRBV6-5 and J is TRBJ2-1; tentative D call: TRBD2 (6 bases). The CDR3 loop spans 13 amino acids. Trimming cost V 6 bases and J 4 bases, with 10 bases left between them. Germline CDR1 MNHEY, CDR2 SVGAGI.

The chain employs TRBV19 and TRBJ2-4, with D unclear. The CDR3 has 14 residues. With 10 bases removed from V and 0 bases from J, the gap between germline ends came to 13 bases. CDR1 LNHDA and CDR2 SQIVND come from the germline V gene (reference sequence). The CDR3 loop reads CATRDGVAKNIQYF. CDR3 in DNA: TGTGCCACCAGAGACGGAGTAGCCAAAAACATTCAGTACTTC.

The genes are TRBV28 and TRBJ2-1; D possibly corresponds to TRBD1 (7 bases). CDR1 is MDHEN, CDR2 SYDVKM, per germline. This CDR3 has 15 amino acids. V was clipped by 5 bases and J by 6 bases, with 17 bases between them. CDR3 amino acids: CASSKGQEGLNEQFF. As DNA, the CDR3 is TGTGCCAGCAGTAAAGGACAGGAGGGACTCAATGAGCAGTTCTTC.

This chain joins TRBV2 and TRBJ2-7; 9 positions match TRBD1. This CDR3 contains 13 residues. The V gene end was trimmed by 1 base and the J gene end by 10 bases; junction bases not matched to a gene: 5. Germline CDR1 and CDR2: SNHLY and FYNNEI. The CDR3 loop reads CASSEGGQGRQYF. CDR3 sequence (DNA): TGTGCCAGCAGTGAAGGGGGACAGGGAAGACAGTACTTC.

This clone is a singleton in its sample. The CDR3 nucleotides are TGTGCCAGCAGCTTGGGACAGGGGGCGATGGGATCACCCCTCCACTTT. Its translation is CASSLGQGAMGSPLHF. This chain uses TRBV7-8 with TRBJ1-6; 12 bases are a match to TRBD1. V shed 3 bases and J 10 bases; nucleotides not matched to a gene: 7. The CDR3 totals 16 residues. Germline V gene data show CDR1 as SGHVS and CDR2 as FQNEAQ. Using reference TRBV7-8 and TRBJ1-6 for the parts outside the CDR3, the full variable domain is GAGVSQSPRYKVAKRGQDVALRCDPISGHVSLFWYQQALGQGPEFLTYFQNEAQLDKSGLPSDRFFAERPEGSVSTLKIQRTQQEDSAVYLCASSLGQGAMGSPLHFGNGTRLTVT.

The chain recombines TRBV30 with TRBJ1-1; D is possibly TRBD1 (6 bases). CDR3 length: 16 residues. The V gene lost 2 bases and the J gene lost 0 bases, with 16 bases spanning the gap. The germline gives CDR1 GTSNPN, CDR2 SVGIG (reference sequence). CDR3 coding DNA: TGTGCCTGGAGTTGGCTACAGGGAAGCATGAACACTGAAGCTTTCTTT. Translated: CAWSWLQGSMNTEAFF.

The chain recombines TRBV27 with TRBJ1-6, with a weak D call TRBD1 (5 bases). The V end was cut by 4 bases, the J end by 7 bases, with 20 bases between. The length of the CDR3 is 17 residues. The germline V gene has CDR1 MNHEY and CDR2 SMNVEV (reference sequence). The CDR3 protein is CASSYETQGLSNSPLHF. The CDR3 nucleotides are TGTGCCAGCAGTTATGAAACCCAGGGACTTAGCAATTCACCCCTCCACTTT.

The V and J genes are TRBV2 and TRBJ2-3; TRBD1 aligns across 8 bases. The CDR3 totals 13 residues. Germline CDR1 reads SNHLY; CDR2 reads FYNNEI. V lost 8 bases, J lost 3 bases, and 4 bases stayed unmatched. The CDR3 region is CASHRGITDTQYF. DNA for the CDR3: TGTGCCAGCCACAGGGGGATAACAGATACGCAGTATTTT.

This clone was found once. CDR3 DNA: TGTGCCAGCAGTGAACCAGTTCGAAACAGCTATGGCTACACCTTC. It yields the protein CASSEPVRNSYGYTF. This rearrangement joins TRBV2 to TRBJ1-2; no definite D call. This CDR3 has 15 residues. With 2 bases removed from V and 4 bases from J, the gap between germline ends came to 14 bases. Germline assignment: CDR1 SNHLY and CDR2 FYNNEI.

This sequence joins TRBV5-1 and TRBJ2-3; D may be TRBD2 (5 bases). V lost 5 bases, J lost 3 bases, and 10 bases lay in between. Germline V CDR1 and CDR2: SGHRS, YFSETQ. The CDR3 is made up of 13 amino acids. The CDR3 reads CASREVQTDTQYF. Here the CDR3 DNA reads TGCGCCAGCAGGGAGGTCCAGACAGATACGCAGTATTTT.

This clone showed up just a few times. The chain couples TRBV18 to TRBJ2-2; a weak D match, TRBD1 (5 bases). Germline V lookup: CDR1 KGHSH, CDR2 LQKENI. This CDR3 contains 16 residues. Between the trimmed V and J ends, which lost 3 bases and 2 bases, there was a span of 13 bases. The DNA of the CDR3 is TGTGCCAGCTCACCCCAGGGCAGGTTAAACACCGGGGAGCTGTTTTTT. It yields the protein CASSPQGRLNTGELFF.

V is TRBV2 and J is TRBJ2-2; 8 positions agree with TRBD1. J was trimmed by 2 bases and V by 6 bases; bases with no gene match: 5. Germline CDR1 SNHLY, CDR2 FYNNEI. This CDR3 has 15 residues. CDR3 sequence: CASRTTGGNTGELFF. CDR3 nucleotides: TGTGCCAGCAGAACAACAGGGGGTAACACCGGGGAGCTGTTTTTT.

The rearrangement links TRBV15 to TRBJ1-1; D is undetermined. Trimming pared 0 bases from V and 1 base from J, leaving 9 bases between. CDR3 length: 15 residues. The germline gives CDR1 LNHNV, CDR2 YYDKDF (reference sequence). CDR3 region: CATSRDGRANTEAFF. The CDR3 DNA reads TGTGCCACCAGCAGAGATGGGAGGGCGAACACTGAAGCTTTCTTT.

V gene TRBV11-2 combines with J gene TRBJ1-5, with D perhaps TRBD1 (5 bases). The germline CDR1 and CDR2 sequences are SGHAT and FQNNGV. This CDR3 region has 15 residues. Deletions cut 1 base from V and 0 bases from J, with 7 bases between. CDR3 amino acids: CASSLGGLSNQPQHF. The CDR3 DNA follows: TGTGCCAGCAGCTTAGGGGGCCTTAGCAATCAGCCCCAGCATTTT.

The V gene is TRBV2, the J gene TRBJ2-5, with D tentatively TRBD1 (6 bases). V lost 6 bases, J lost 2 bases, and 10 bases lay in between. In germline, CDR1 is SNHLY, CDR2 FYNNEI. The CDR3 runs 13 residues. This CDR3 is CASRYREQETQYF. The CDR3 region has the DNA TGTGCCAGCAGGTACAGGGAGCAAGAGACCCAGTACTTC.

V and J are TRBV28 and TRBJ1-5, with D possibly matching TRBD1 (6 bases). The length of the CDR3 is 16 residues. V lost 1 base to trimming and J lost 3 bases, with 13 bases between them. Germline assignment: CDR1 MDHEN and CDR2 SYDVKM. The CDR3 loop reads CASSLYSGQSNQPQHF. In DNA, the CDR3 is TGTGCCAGCAGTTTATACTCCGGACAGTCCAATCAGCCCCAGCATTTT.

The rearrangement joins TRBV29-1 to TRBJ1-2; maybe TRBD1 (6 bases). The CDR3 contains 14 residues. CDR1 and CDR2 from the germline V gene are SQVTM and ANQGSEA. Trimming cost V 4 bases and J 0 bases, with 12 bases left between them. CDR3: CSVGGQGPNYGYTF. For the CDR3, the DNA is TGCAGCGTTGGGGGGCAGGGTCCTAACTATGGCTACACCTTC.

The chain couples TRBV7-9 to TRBJ2-5, with 8 bases matching TRBD2. CDR1 and CDR2 (germline): SEHNR, FQNEAQ (reference sequence). V was clipped by 0 bases and J by 1 base; unmatched bases: 4. The CDR3 sequence is 16 residues long. In nucleotides, the CDR3 is TGTGCCAGCAGCTTAGCGGGGACTAGTCCCCAAGAGACCCAGTACTTC. It translates to CASSLAGTSPQETQYF.

The chain is built from TRBV2 and TRBJ1-1; 9 nucleotides align to TRBD1. Losses at the gene ends were 4 bases for V and 1 base for J; bases not matched to a gene: 4. Germline V gives CDR1 SNHLY, CDR2 FYNNEI. The CDR3 consists of 15 residues. CDR3 in amino acids: CASSAGTGRNTEAFF. The CDR3 DNA follows: TGTGCCAGCAGTGCCGGGACAGGGAGGAACACTGAAGCTTTCTTT.

A few counts support this clone. The rearrangement links TRBV3-1 (or the pseudogene TRBV3-2) to TRBJ2-2, with no clear D. The V end lost 6 bases, the J end lost 4 bases, and 12 bases lay between the germline ends. The germline CDR1 and CDR2 sequences are LGHDT and YNNKEL (reference sequence). This CDR3 has 14 amino acids. CDR3 sequence reads: CASSLTFRTGELFF. The DNA of the CDR3 is TGTGCCAGCAGTCTCACTTTCCGCACCGGGGAGCTGTTTTTT.